The rows below give T cell receptor beta chains drawn from one sample of a study of patients and donors after allogeneic stem cell transplantation. MiXCR, run by TCRdb on the RT-PCR reads, gives a single entry per CDR3 protein. The sample lists about 960,000 distinct CDR3 sequences, roughly 18% occurring once. The sequenced sample was blood, either unsorted or a sorted T cell fraction (not recorded which). Source of these receptors: a human donor who was either an allogeneic HSCT recipient or a stem cell or donor lymphocyte infusion donor (not recorded which). It is not recorded whose cells these are; they may come from a transplant donor. Each CDR3 is given without its conserved first and last residue.

TRBV10-3	TRBJ2-1	ATIGSPGEQF
TRBV7-8	TRBJ2-1	ASSIKQRNNEQF
TRBV7-9	TRBJ2-2	ASGATDRAHGELF
TRBV4-3	TRBJ2-3	ASSQLGTSGIQGQY
TRBV5-1	TRBJ1-1	ASSVDRGLNTEAF
TRBV4-1	TRBJ1-5	ASSQVSGANQPQH
TRBV7-7	TRBJ2-1	ASSLDSLRFNEQF
TRBV15	TRBJ2-2	ATSRTNPGQGLTGELF
TRBV10-3	TRBJ2-3	AIRGGTDTQY
TRBV6-1	TRBJ2-5	ASRGEGAKTQY
TRBV4-3	TRBJ2-2	ASSQDLRGPPPNTGELF
TRBV21-1	TRBJ2-7	ASSMTGRLGYEQY
TRBV6-2/TRBV6-3	TRBJ1-5	ASAEWGVGNQPQH
TRBV20-1	TRBJ2-5	SARPAAAGGTQY
TRBV20-1	TRBJ2-7	SATPGLAGNYEQY
TRBV19	TRBJ2-7	ASTERRGSYEQY
TRBV19	TRBJ2-1	ASSMSAGSSYNEQF
TRBV7-2	TRBJ2-5	ASSKEETQY
TRBV25-1	TRBJ1-2	ASSESLRGGGDYGYT
TRBV6-2/TRBV6-3	TRBJ2-2	ASSGQRNTGELF
TRBV30	TRBJ2-3	AWSVPAGSTDTQY
TRBV6-5	TRBJ1-2	ASSYGSVNGYT
TRBV7-3	TRBJ2-1	ASSLKGGSEQF
TRBV6-1	TRBJ2-1	ASLRINEQF
TRBV12-3/TRBV12-4	TRBJ2-3	ASNLAGLATDTQY
TRBV11-1	TRBJ2-2	ASSLDRPELTGELF
TRBV5-1	TRBJ2-5	ASSWGGSEGETQY
TRBV24-1	TRBJ2-3	ATSDPRTDTQY
TRBV5-1	TRBJ2-7	ASSIPGQGINEQY
TRBV7-9	TRBJ1-2	ASSSGTGKSGYT
TRBV11-1	TRBJ2-1	ASSSLPTGTRLGDEQF
TRBV7-6	TRBJ2-3	ASSLGGTRGDTQY
TRBV7-3	TRBJ2-2	ASSLTGSGTGELF
TRBV20-1	TRBJ1-6	SARPGPKSSPLH
TRBV12-3/TRBV12-4	TRBJ2-7	ASSLQGQVPYEQY
TRBV4-3	TRBJ2-1	ASSQDSAYRNEQF